The 11 T cell receptor beta chains listed next were all sequenced from one sample in a study of CD8+ T cells in alopecia areata. Described treatment: oral pan-JAK inhibitor, 5-10 mg twice daily. Sequencing relied on a cDNA template that was reverse transcribed from extracted RNA. Generated by immunoSEQ multiplex PCR, the TCRdb table keeps only in-frame clones and is missing some. This table holds more than 200,000 clones, roughly 66% found once. Here the sequenced sample was CD4+ T cells sorted from blood, taken at week 44, from a patient treated with tofacitinib. The receptors stem from a human donor with alopecia areata.

The genes are TRBV25-1 and TRBJ1-5; D gene unclear. V lost 4 bases and J lost 6, with 10 bases in between. The CDR3 contains 13 residues. From germline, CDR1 is MGHDK and CDR2 SYGVNS. CDR3 amino acids: CASSVTMGQPQHF. The CDR3 DNA reads TGTGCCAGCAGTGTAACAATGGGTCAGCCCCAGCATTTT.

The gene calls are TRBV9 and TRBJ1-1, with D uncertain. The length of the CDR3 is 17 residues. Trimming stripped 2 bases from V and 0 bases from J, with 17 bases between. From germline, CDR1 is SGDLS and CDR2 YYNGEE. DNA for the CDR3: TGTGCCAGCAGCGTTGAGCATACTCCATCCATGAACACTGAAGCTTTCTTT. It is translated as CASSVEHTPSMNTEAFF.

As concerns this clone: This CDR3 is also generated by other DNA sequences in the sample. The chain has TRBV30 and TRBJ1-1, with a possible D match to TRBD1 (6 bases). The V and J ends lost 1 base and 1 base respectively, with 7 bases between them. This CDR3 region has 13 residues. CDR1 and CDR2 from the germline V gene are GTSNPN and SVGIG (reference sequence). CDR3 sequence reads: CAWSAGANTEAFF. The CDR3, as DNA: TGTGCCTGGAGTGCGGGGGCGAACACTGAAGCTTTCTTT. Based on the CDR3 plus reference TRBV30 and TRBJ1-1, the full variable domain is SQTIHQWPATLVQPVGSPLSLECTVEGTSNPNLYWYRQAAGRGLQLLFYSVGIGQISSEVPQNLSASRPQDRQFILSSKKLLLSDSGFYLCAWSAGANTEAFFGQGTRLTVV.

This clone was observed a few times. The V call is TRBV30, the J call TRBJ2-7; D is perhaps TRBD1 (6 bases). V lost 3 bases, J lost 0 bases, and 12 bases lay in between. Germline CDR1 reads GTSNPN; CDR2 reads SVGIG (reference sequence). The CDR3 contains 14 residues. The CDR3 nucleotides read TGTGCCTGGAGGATAGACAGGAGCTCCTACGAGCAGTACTTC. Amino acid sequence: CAWRIDRSSYEQYF.

This clone is a singleton in its sample. This chain connects TRBV29-1 to TRBJ1-1, with 7 bases lining up with TRBD1. This CDR3 is 13 amino acids long. Germline V gene lookup returns CDR1 SQVTM and CDR2 ANQGSEA. Losses at the gene ends were 6 bases for V and 5 bases for J; bases not matched to a gene: 9. As DNA, the CDR3 is TGCAGCGTCAACGGACAGGCTTATACTGAAGCTTTCTTT. Translation gives CSVNGQAYTEAFF.

This clone was recorded only once. The rearrangement joins TRBV6-6 to TRBJ2-7; D is unclear. The ends were cut back, 8 bases at V and 4 bases at J, with 9 bases in the middle. The CDR3 sequence is 11 residues long. The germline gives CDR1 MNHNY, CDR2 SVGAGI (reference sequence). CDR3 DNA sequence: TGTGCCAGCGAAAGGGAATACGAGCAGTACTTC. It specifies CASEREYEQYF.

The chain has TRBV5-1 and TRBJ1-2; 7 bases map to TRBD1. CDR3 size: 14 residues. J gave up 4 bases and V 4 bases, and 7 bases lay outside the gene matches. Germline V gene sequence: CDR1 SGHRS, CDR2 YFSETQ. CDR3 nucleotide sequence: TGCGCCAGCAGCCTAACAGGGGACGTCTATGGCTACACCTTC. Protein: CASSLTGDVYGYTF.

The chain uses TRBV6-6 and TRBJ2-7; no reliable D call. Germline V lookup: CDR1 MNHNY, CDR2 SVGAGI (reference sequence). Between the trimmed V and J ends, which lost 0 bases and 4 bases, there was a span of 7 bases. The CDR3 runs to 13 residues. DNA for the CDR3: TGTGCCAGCAGTTACTCAATGCTTTACGAGCAGTACTTC. This codes for CASSYSMLYEQYF.

This sequence joins TRBV6-6 and TRBJ2-7; the D call may be TRBD1 or TRBD2 (5 bases each). The CDR3 loop spans 12 amino acids. Per the germline V gene, CDR1 is MNHNY and CDR2 is SVGAGI (reference sequence). Trimming pared 6 bases from V and 13 bases from J, leaving 19 bases between. The DNA for the CDR3 is TGTGCCAGCAGCGAGGCGTATGGGACCCTATACTTC. Translation gives CASSEAYGTLYF.

CDR3 region: CSLQRQGMNTEAFF. CDR3 in DNA: TGCAGCCTACAAAGGCAGGGGATGAACACTGAAGCTTTCTTT. The chain is built from TRBV29-1 and TRBJ1-1; the D gene is possibly TRBD1 (6 bases). Deletions cut 8 bases from V and 0 bases from J, with 16 bases between. CDR1 is SQVTM, CDR2 ANQGSEA, per germline. The CDR3 has 14 residues.

The rearrangement links TRBV6-1 to TRBJ2-5; possibly TRBD1 or TRBD2 for D (5 bases each). CDR1 and CDR2 from the germline V gene are MNHNS and SASEGT. The CDR3 is made up of 13 amino acids. The V end lost 5 bases, the J end lost 1 base, and 8 bases lay between the germline ends. CDR3 nucleotides: TGTGCCAGCAGTCCCGGGACCCAAGAGACCCAGTACTTC. Its protein is CASSPGTQETQYF.